This T cell receptor (beta chain) was captured by sequencing in a study of naive and memory T cell subsets. The library had UMIs added by 3' ligation of an oligonucleotide to TCR cDNA. Cells were not sorted; total RNA input targeted roughly 1 to 1000 ng. Ligated cDNA underwent four rounds of PCR with nested alpha and beta constant region primers and SP2. MiXCR, applied by TCRdb to the 5' RACE reads, yields one record per CDR3 protein. The sample lists about 48,000 distinct CDR3 sequences, about 4.5% seen once, with roughly 0.8% in the top ten. The V and J ends lost 11 bases and 6 bases, in that order; junction bases with no gene match: 7. This CDR3 is 13 amino acids long. Germline loops: CDR1 SNHLY, CDR2 FYNNEI. This clonotype came up many times.

The TCR originated in a female donor in good health. This chain connects TRBV2 to TRBJ2-5, with 12 bases matching TRBD1. The CDR3 DNA follows: TGTGCCTCGACGGGACAGGGGGCCAAGACCCAGTACTTC. Its protein is CASTGQGAKTQYF.